Here is one T cell receptor beta chain with its context. Each donor was healthy, and each was a bone marrow donor. Whereas donors were nominally healthy upon sampling, unrecorded immune exposures were probable. Vbeta (60) and Jbeta (13) primers were used in the PCR. Produced via immunoSEQ multiplex PCR; TCRdb's table is partial and in-frame only. The profile shows 130,000 to 150,000 clones, around 79% of them singletons. The sample is drawn from a study of cytomegalovirus exposure and HLA in healthy donors. At the level of the study: Around 85 million unique TCRs from HLA-typed donors were held in an early data release.

Germline V gene sequence: CDR1 SGHNT, CDR2 YENEEA. The V gene lost 5 bases and the J gene lost 6 bases, with 17 bases spanning the gap. The CDR3 covers 15 residues. The rearrangement uses TRBV11-3 and TRBJ2-1, with D perhaps matching TRBD2 (6 bases). Source material: PBMCs. The source of this sequence is a man aged 30 to 39 in good health and CMV-seropositive. The CDR3 protein is CASSALDPGGNEQFF. CDR3 DNA sequence: TGTGCCAGCAGCGCACTGGACCCCGGGGGCAATGAGCAGTTCTTC.